This entry lists 4 T cell receptor beta chains sequenced from one sample in a study of identical twins. TCRdb independently ran MiXCR on the 5' RACE reads; one entry per CDR3 protein. The sample includes 1.5 million to 2 million distinct CDR3 sequences, more than 30% seen only once; the top ten take over 0.25%. The sequencing input was cord blood. The origin of the receptors is a newborn girl in good health.

In this sample, this clonotype turned up a few times. The chain couples TRBV6-2 or TRBV6-3 to TRBJ1-5, with D uncertain. This CDR3 spans 14 amino acids. V lost 2 bases to trimming and J lost 2 bases, with 7 bases between them. Germline V gene data show CDR1 as MNHEY and CDR2 as SVGEGT. CDR3 in amino acids: CASSYRVRNQPQHF. CDR3 sequence (DNA): TGTGCCAGCAGTTACAGGGTGCGCAATCAGCCCCAGCATTTT.

This clonotype was seen just once. The chain uses TRBV12-3 or TRBV12-4 and TRBJ1-3; D gene ambiguous. The CDR3 is 15 residues long. V shed 6 bases and J shed 3 bases, with 15 bases lying between them. The CDR3 loop reads CASSPRAGGGNTIYF. CDR3 coding DNA: TGTGCCAGCAGCCCCCGAGCAGGAGGTGGAAACACCATATATTTT.

Many counts were recorded for this clonotype. CDR3 coding DNA: TGTGCCAGCAGCCGGCGGGGTGGGAATCAGCCCCAGCATTTT. This sequence encodes CASSRRGGNQPQHF. This chain joins TRBV12-3 or TRBV12-4 and TRBJ1-5; D is undetermined. V shed 6 bases and J shed 4 bases, with 13 bases lying between them. The CDR3 runs 14 residues.

This clonotype was counted ten times or more. The chain couples TRBV7-9 to TRBJ1-4; D is uncertain. V shed 5 bases and J shed 7 bases, with 14 bases lying between them. In germline, CDR1 is SEHNR, CDR2 FQNEAQ (reference sequence). The CDR3 covers 14 residues. CDR3 DNA: TGTGCCAGCAGCGCACGACAAGCGTTTGAAAAACTGTTTTTT. Translating gives CASSARQAFEKLFF.